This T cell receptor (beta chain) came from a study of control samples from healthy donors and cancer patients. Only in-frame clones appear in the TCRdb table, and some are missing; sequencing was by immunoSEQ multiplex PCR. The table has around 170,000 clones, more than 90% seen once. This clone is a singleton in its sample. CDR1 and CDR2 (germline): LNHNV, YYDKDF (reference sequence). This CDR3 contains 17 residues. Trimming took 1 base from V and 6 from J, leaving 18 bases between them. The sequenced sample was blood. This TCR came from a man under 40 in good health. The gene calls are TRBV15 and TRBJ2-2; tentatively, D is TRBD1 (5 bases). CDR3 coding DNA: TGTGCCACCAGCAGAGGGGTAACAGGTTCCATTCCCGGGGAGCTGTTTTTT. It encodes CATSRGVTGSIPGELFF. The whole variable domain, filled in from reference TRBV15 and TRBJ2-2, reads DAMVIQNPRYQVTQFGKPVTLSCSQTLNHNVMYWYQQKSSQAPKLLFHYYDKDFNNEADTPDNFQSRRPNTSFCFLDIRSPGLGDTAMYLCATSRGVTGSIPGELFFGEGSRLTVL.